This T cell receptor (beta chain) was obtained from a study of cytomegalovirus exposure and HLA in healthy donors. PCR amplification relied on 60 Vbeta primers (plus 13 Jbeta primers). TCRdb's copy holds only in-frame clones and misses some; the assay was immunoSEQ multiplex PCR. The sample contains approximately 170,000 clones, 60% to 80% of which appear only once. The CDR3 loop spans 18 amino acids. V was clipped by 2 bases and J by 1 base, with 15 bases between them. Germline-derived CDR1 and CDR2 are SGHDN and FVKESK. The chain is built from TRBV14 and TRBJ2-6; D might be TRBD1 (8 bases). The sequenced sample was PBMCs. The receptor's source is a woman aged 40 to 50 in good health and CMV-seropositive. CDR3 in amino acids: CASSQRTGRGSGANVLTF. The DNA of the CDR3 is TGTGCCAGCAGCCAACGGACAGGGAGGGGATCTGGGGCCAACGTCCTGACTTTC.